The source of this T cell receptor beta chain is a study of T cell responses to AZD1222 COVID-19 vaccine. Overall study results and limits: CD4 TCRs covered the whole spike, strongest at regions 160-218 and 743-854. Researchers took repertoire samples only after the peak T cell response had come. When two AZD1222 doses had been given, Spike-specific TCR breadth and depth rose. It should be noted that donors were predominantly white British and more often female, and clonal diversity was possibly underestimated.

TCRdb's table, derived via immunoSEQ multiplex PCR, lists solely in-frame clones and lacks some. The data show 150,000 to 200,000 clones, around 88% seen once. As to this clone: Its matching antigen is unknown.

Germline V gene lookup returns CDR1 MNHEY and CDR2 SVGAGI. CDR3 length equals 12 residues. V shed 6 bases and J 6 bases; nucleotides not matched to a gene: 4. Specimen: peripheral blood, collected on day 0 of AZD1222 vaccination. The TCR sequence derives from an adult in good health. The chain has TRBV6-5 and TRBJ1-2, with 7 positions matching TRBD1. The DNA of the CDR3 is TGTGCCAGCAGCCGACAGGGCCATGGCTACACCTTC. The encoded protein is CASSRQGHGYTF.